Below are 5 T cell receptor beta chains sequenced from a single sample in a study of blood T cell repertoires in COVID-19. Profiled with immunoSEQ multiplex PCR; TCRdb holds only in-frame clones, not every one. The sample has around 300,000 clones; approximately 88% are singletons. The sample was PBMCs or T cells enriched from blood (not recorded which). The receptor set was obtained from a woman in her thirties or forties who had recovered from COVID-19.

This clone occurred a few times. The chain joins TRBV2 to TRBJ1-5, with TRBD1 matching over 9 bases. The CDR3 contains 15 residues. The V gene end was trimmed by 6 bases and the J gene end by 4 bases; junction bases not matched to a gene: 7. CDR1 and CDR2 from the germline V gene are SNHLY and FYNNEI. In nucleotides, the CDR3 is TGTGCCAGCAGGGGGACAGGGCTTAATAATCAGCCCCAGCATTTT. Encoded protein: CASRGTGLNNQPQHF.

The chain has TRBV7-8 and TRBJ1-2, with TRBD1 identical over 9 bases. Germline CDR1 reads SGHVS; CDR2 reads FQNEAQ. The CDR3 is 14 amino acids. V lost 5 bases and J lost 8; bases outside the gene matches: 9. CDR3 nucleotide sequence: TGTGCCAGCAGCGCAGGACAGGGGCCTTCCGGCTACACCTTC. Residues: CASSAGQGPSGYTF. The variable domain in full, with the rest retrieved from reference TRBV7-8 and TRBJ1-2, is GAGVSQSPRYKVAKRGQDVALRCDPISGHVSLFWYQQALGQGPEFLTYFQNEAQLDKSGLPSDRFFAERPEGSVSTLKIQRTQQEDSAVYLCASSAGQGPSGYTFGSGTRLTVV.

The chain couples TRBV30 to TRBJ1-2, with D tentatively TRBD1 (6 bases). Germline lookup yields CDR1 GTSNPN and CDR2 SVGIG (reference sequence). The V end was cut by 1 base, the J end by 7 bases, with 13 bases between. This CDR3 comprises 13 residues. CDR3 bases: TGTGCCTGGAGTGAGCCAGGGGCTGGTGGCTACACCTTC. Translating gives CAWSEPGAGGYTF.

The chain uses TRBV7-9 and TRBJ2-3, with 12 nucleotides matching TRBD2. CDR3 size: 16 residues. Germline-derived CDR1 and CDR2 are SEHNR and FQNEAQ (reference sequence). J gave up 5 bases and V 5 bases, and 8 bases lay outside the gene matches. The CDR3 coding sequence is TGTGCCAGCAGCCCCCCTAGCGGGAGGGGGGGAGATACGCAGTATTTT. As protein: CASSPPSGRGGDTQYF. The variable domain in full, with the rest retrieved from reference TRBV7-9 and TRBJ2-3, is DTGVSQNPRHKITKRGQNVTFRCDPISEHNRLYWYRQTLGQGPEFLTYFQNEAQLEKSRLLSDRFSAERPKGSFSTLEIQRTEQGDSAMYLCASSPPSGRGGDTQYFGPGTRLTVL.

V and J are TRBV19 and TRBJ2-1; TRBD2 matches 13 bases. The CDR3 has 16 residues. Trimming took 5 bases from V and 5 from J; bases not matched to a gene: 6. Germline V gene lookup returns CDR1 LNHDA and CDR2 SQIVND (reference sequence). Here the CDR3 reads CASSPRLAGGNNEQFF. As DNA, the CDR3 is TGTGCCAGTAGTCCCCGACTAGCGGGAGGAAACAATGAGCAGTTCTTC. Full variable domain (outside the CDR3, taken from reference TRBV19 and TRBJ2-1): DGGITQSPKYLFRKEGQNVTLSCEQNLNHDAMYWYRQDPGQGLRLIYYSQIVNDFQKGDIAEGYSVSREKKESFPLTVTSAQKNPTAFYLCASSPRLAGGNNEQFFGPGTRLTVL.